The 22 T cell receptor beta chains given below trace back to one sample, sequenced in a study of blood T cell repertoires in COVID-19. The method was immunoSEQ multiplex PCR; TCRdb's version includes in-frame clones alone and lacks a portion of them. The sample lists approximately 240,000 clones, approximately 84% seen once, with about 4% in the top ten. Sequencing used peripheral blood. The receptors shown here come from a man aged 50 to 60 with acute or convalescent COVID-19.

Comments on this clone: The sample contains more than one DNA sequence encoding this CDR3. V is TRBV6-5 and J is TRBJ1-5, with D possibly matching TRBD1 (5 bases). With 6 bases removed from V and 0 bases from J, the gap between germline ends came to 6 bases. Looked up from germline, CDR1 is MNHEY and CDR2 is SVGAGI. The CDR3 totals 13 residues. DNA for the CDR3: TGTGCCAGCAGGCAGGGTAGCAATCAGCCCCAGCATTTT. It is translated as CASRQGSNQPQHF.

The CDR3 protein is CASFRAGSHEQFF. The CDR3 DNA reads TGTGCCAGCTTTCGAGCGGGATCCCATGAGCAGTTCTTC. V and J are TRBV6-5 and TRBJ2-1, with 7 positions matching TRBD2. V gave up 8 bases and J gave up 8 bases; unmatched junction bases: 9. There are 13 residues in the CDR3. Germline loops: CDR1 MNHEY, CDR2 SVGAGI.

The V call is TRBV4-1, the J call TRBJ1-2; possible D gene TRBD1, 6 bases. The CDR3 totals 15 residues. Germline V CDR1 and CDR2: MGHRA, YSYEKL. V lost 3 bases and J lost 0, with 11 bases in between. The CDR3 DNA reads as TGCGCCAGCAGCCACCCGGACAGAACTAACTATGGCTACACCTTC. Amino acid sequence: CASSHPDRTNYGYTF.

The rearrangement uses TRBV11-2 and TRBJ2-2; possibly TRBD2 for D (6 bases). V lost 8 bases and J lost 7, with 20 bases in between. The CDR3 is made up of 15 amino acids. Germline values: CDR1 SGHAT, CDR2 FQNNGV. CDR3 residues: CASGTAGGPDGELFF. The CDR3 nucleotides are TGTGCCAGCGGAACAGCAGGAGGGCCCGACGGGGAGCTGTTTTTT.

This clone appeared once. The genes are TRBV29-1 and TRBJ2-1, with 13 nucleotides matching TRBD2. The V and J ends lost 4 bases and 0 bases, in that order; junction bases with no gene match: 6. Per the germline V gene, CDR1 is SQVTM and CDR2 is ANQGSEA. This CDR3 comprises 17 residues. DNA of the CDR3: TGCAGCGTTGGAGGGACTAGCGGGACCATCTCCTACAATGAGCAGTTCTTC. The encoded protein is CSVGGTSGTISYNEQFF.

The genes are TRBV20-1 and TRBJ2-4, with 7 positions matching TRBD1. CDR3 length: 15 residues. The V and J ends lost 3 bases and 0 bases, in that order; junction bases with no gene match: 5. Germline CDR1 is DFQATT and CDR2 is SNEGSKA (reference sequence). CDR3 coding DNA: TGCAGTGCTAGTACAGGGGAACTAGCCAAAAACATTCAGTACTTC. As protein: CSASTGELAKNIQYF.

The CDR3, as DNA: TGTGCCAGCAGCCAAGATAGGGGGACAGTCGCCTACGAGCAGTACTTC. Protein product: CASSQDRGTVAYEQYF. The gene calls are TRBV4-2 and TRBJ2-7; 7 nucleotides agree with TRBD1. The junction had 7 bases not matched to a gene; V was cut back by 0 bases and J by 2 bases. CDR1 LGHNA and CDR2 YNFKEQ come from the germline V gene. This CDR3 has 16 residues.

The genes are TRBV5-5 and TRBJ2-1; TRBD2 is a possible D gene (7 bases). The CDR3 length is 14 residues. The V and J ends lost 9 bases and 3 bases respectively, with 16 bases between them. In germline, CDR1 is SGHKS, CDR2 YYEKEE (reference sequence). Here the CDR3 DNA reads TGTGCCACCTCGGGGGGCCAGCGCTACAATGAGCAGTTCTTC. This translates into CATSGGQRYNEQFF.

The V gene is TRBV9, the J gene TRBJ2-1; TRBD1 matches 9 bases. Germline CDR1 SGDLS, CDR2 YYNGEE. V shed 0 bases and J 6 bases; nucleotides not matched to a gene: 1. The CDR3 runs 14 residues. CDR3 in amino acids: CASSVGDRANEQFF. CDR3 coding DNA: TGTGCCAGCAGCGTAGGGGACAGGGCCAATGAGCAGTTCTTC.

The V gene is TRBV21-1, the J gene TRBJ1-1; the table's D call of TRBD1 was not tested on the DNA. TRBV21-1 has pseudogene status. The CDR3 extends over 15 amino acids. The CDR3 spells CASSPDRGVFTEAFF. In nucleotides, the CDR3 is TGTGCCAGCAGCCCGGACAGGGGGGTTTTCACTGAAGCTTTCTTT.

The chain couples TRBV7-9 to TRBJ2-4; 7 bases align to TRBD2. Germline V gives CDR1 SEHNR, CDR2 FQNEAQ (reference sequence). The CDR3 consists of 16 residues. Unmatched junction bases numbered 7, after V lost 3 bases and J lost 2 bases. The CDR3 is CASSFLIGGSKNIQYF. CDR3 coding DNA: TGTGCCAGCAGCTTCCTGATCGGGGGGTCCAAAAACATTCAGTACTTC.

Note on this clone: Other nucleotide sequences from this sample produce the same CDR3. The CDR3 protein is CASSLSGSGNTIYF. Here the CDR3 DNA reads TGTGCCAGCAGTTTATCAGGGTCTGGAAACACCATATATTTT. This chain joins TRBV28 and TRBJ1-3, with a possible D match to TRBD1 (5 bases). CDR1 MDHEN and CDR2 SYDVKM come from the germline V gene. Trimming stripped 1 base from V and 1 base from J, with 5 bases between. The CDR3 covers 14 residues. Full variable domain (remainder filled in from reference TRBV28 and TRBJ1-3): DVKVTQSSRYLVKRTGEKVFLECVQDMDHENMFWYRQDPGLGLRLIYFSYDVKMKEKGDIPEGYSVSREKKERFSLILESASTNQTSMYLCASSLSGSGNTIYFGEGSWLTVV.

This clone has only a few counts. The chain joins TRBV28 to TRBJ1-2; D not resolved. Germline CDR1 and CDR2: MDHEN and SYDVKM. Trimming removed 3 bases at V and 5 bases at J, with 7 bases between. This CDR3 has 12 amino acids. The CDR3 region is CASSFGGYGYTF. The CDR3 DNA follows: TGTGCCAGCAGTTTCGGAGGTTATGGCTACACCTTC.

This chain connects TRBV19 to TRBJ1-5; D unresolved. V was clipped by 3 bases and J by 6 bases, with 12 bases between them. The CDR3 is made up of 14 amino acids. Looked up from germline, CDR1 is LNHDA and CDR2 is SQIVND (reference sequence). The CDR3 here is CASSIRGAGQPQHF. The CDR3 DNA reads as TGTGCCAGTAGTATTCGGGGTGCGGGTCAGCCCCAGCATTTT.

The chain joins TRBV6-5 to TRBJ2-1, with 7 positions matching TRBD1. This CDR3 has 14 amino acids. The V gene's germline CDR1 is MNHEY and CDR2 SVGAGI. V trimming: 10 bases; J trimming: 8 bases; junction bases outside the gene matches: 14. In DNA form, the CDR3 reads TGTGCCATTACCGCAGGGGGTAGAGTGTATGAGCAGTTCTTC. Amino acids: CAITAGGRVYEQFF.

The J gene is TRBJ1-1, the V gene TRBV6-5; the D gene is possibly TRBD1 (5 bases). CDR3 length: 13 amino acids. Trimming took 7 bases from V and 2 from J, leaving 11 bases between them. The germline CDR1 and CDR2 sequences are MNHEY and SVGAGI. In DNA form, the CDR3 reads TGTGCCAGCAAGCGACAGCTCAACACTGAAGCTTTCTTT. Residues: CASKRQLNTEAFF.

The rearrangement links TRBV19 to TRBJ1-2, with D perhaps matching TRBD1 (6 bases). This CDR3 comprises 16 residues. The germline V gene has CDR1 LNHDA and CDR2 SQIVND (reference sequence). V gave up 6 bases and J gave up 3 bases, with 20 bases separating them. The CDR3 sequence is CASSPSRGAVDYGYTF. The CDR3 DNA sequence: TGTGCCAGTAGCCCTTCACGGGGGGCAGTGGACTATGGCTACACCTTC.

The chain uses TRBV4-1 and TRBJ1-2; 8 bases map to TRBD1. Germline V gene sequence: CDR1 MGHRA, CDR2 YSYEKL. The CDR3 runs 17 residues. Trimming at V came to 0 bases and at J to 5 bases, leaving 11 bases not matched to a gene. The CDR3 DNA sequence: TGCGCCAGCAGCCAAGAAGGGGAGGACAGGGCGTTGTATGGCTACACCTTC. It specifies CASSQEGEDRALYGYTF.

This chain joins TRBV12-3 or TRBV12-4 and TRBJ2-7; TRBD2 might be the D (5 bases). CDR3 size: 13 residues. Between the trimmed V and J ends, which lost 4 bases and 3 bases, there was a span of 10 bases. The CDR3: CASSWVGSYEQYF. For the CDR3, the DNA is TGTGCCAGCAGTTGGGTAGGGAGCTACGAGCAGTACTTC.

This sequence joins TRBV5-8 and TRBJ2-1; unclear D gene. V lost 9 bases and J 2 bases, leaving 9 bases between the germline ends. Germline CDR1 is SGHTS and CDR2 is YDEGEE. The length of the CDR3 is 12 residues. The CDR3 reads CAIGLAYNEQFF. CDR3 nucleotide sequence: TGTGCCATTGGGCTTGCCTACAATGAGCAGTTCTTC.

The sample holds one count of this clone. The chain carries TRBV5-5 and TRBJ1-1, with D possibly matching TRBD1 (5 bases). This CDR3 contains 15 residues. V lost 0 bases and J 5 bases, leaving 14 bases between the germline ends. From germline, CDR1 is SGHKS and CDR2 YYEKEE (reference sequence). The CDR3 spells CASSLAGGKGTEAFF. The CDR3 region has the DNA TGTGCCAGCAGCTTGGCCGGGGGTAAAGGGACTGAAGCTTTCTTT.

The chain employs TRBV5-6 and TRBJ2-3; D may be TRBD1 (5 bases). The germline CDR1 and CDR2 sequences are SGHDT and YYEEEE. This CDR3 contains 16 residues. The V end was cut by 3 bases, the J end by 2 bases, with 16 bases between. As DNA, the CDR3 is TGTGCCAGCAGCTGGAGAACAGGTTGGATCACAGATACGCAGTATTTT. It codes for CASSWRTGWITDTQYF. The full variable domain, rest sourced from reference TRBV5-6 and TRBJ2-3, is DAGVTQSPTHLIKTRGQQVTLRCSPKSGHDTVSWYQQALGQGPQFIFQYYEEEERQRGNFPDRFSGHQFPNYSSELNVNALLLGDSALYLCASSWRTGWITDTQYFGPGTRLTVL.